Detailed here is one TCR beta chain. These data belong to a study of blood T cell repertoires in COVID-19. Study at large: From the United States, Italy and Spain came samples of acute and convalescent COVID-19.

Under the authors' procedure: Counts of nucleated cells, estimated from reference gene primer amplification, were obtained. Clones were sequenced by immunoSEQ multiplex PCR, and TCRdb holds only the in-frame ones, with some missing. Clone size and the V and J calls come from that table; the DNA yielded D and trimming. This sample has under 200,000 clones, with over 80% found just once. This CDR3 region has 16 residues. Germline-derived CDR1 and CDR2 are SGHTA and FQGNSA. Losses at the gene ends were 4 bases for V and 1 base for J; bases not matched to a gene: 4. The receptor's source is a man aged 70 or older who had recovered from COVID-19. The chain couples TRBV7-2 to TRBJ2-6; 7 nucleotides match TRBD1. The sample taken for sequencing was peripheral blood. CDR3 in DNA: TGTGCCAGCAGCTCGTCACAGGGGTCTGGGGCCAACGTCCTGACTTTC. This codes for CASSSSQGSGANVLTF.